Listed here are 23 T cell receptor beta chains from one sample, sequenced in a study of blood T cell repertoires in COVID-19. The table came from immunoSEQ multiplex PCR; TCRdb's copy has only in-frame clones and leaves some out. The sample shows 350,000 to 400,000 clones, roughly 90% of them seen only once. Sequenced material: peripheral blood. The receptors originated from a woman aged 55-69 years with COVID-19, enrolled during active disease.

This sequence joins TRBV7-9 and TRBJ1-1; no firm D call. There are 11 residues in the CDR3. The V gene lost 5 bases and the J gene lost 11 bases, with 12 bases spanning the gap. Looked up from germline, CDR1 is SEHNR and CDR2 is FQNEAQ (reference sequence). The CDR3 coding sequence is TGTGCCAGCAGCCACCGGGGAGATGCTTTCTTT. Translating gives CASSHRGDAFF.

The chain is built from TRBV21-1 and TRBJ1-2; the table names TRBD1, a call not compared with the DNA. TRBV21-1 is classified as a pseudogene. The CDR3 covers 15 residues. The CDR3 is CASSRPGTGALGYTF. The CDR3 DNA reads TGTGCCAGCAGCCGTCCGGGGACAGGGGCTTTGGGCTACACCTTC.

The sample holds many counts of this clone. This chain uses TRBV7-9 with TRBJ1-1; D uncertain. Trimming pared 0 bases from V and 0 bases from J, leaving 8 bases between. Germline CDR1 reads SEHNR; CDR2 reads FQNEAQ (reference sequence). This CDR3 is built from 15 residues. As DNA, the CDR3 is TGTGCCAGCAGCTTAGCCCAAGCTGTGAACACTGAAGCTTTCTTT. Translation: CASSLAQAVNTEAFF.

V is TRBV27 and J is TRBJ2-7; possibly TRBD1 for D (7 bases). The germline V and J ends were trimmed by 5 bases and 0 bases, with 14 bases remaining between them. CDR3 size: 15 residues. CDR1 MNHEY and CDR2 SMNVEV come from the germline V gene (reference sequence). The CDR3 nucleotides are TGTGCCAGCAGTCCTACGGGGGACAGCTCCTACGAGCAGTACTTC. As protein: CASSPTGDSSYEQYF.

This rearrangement joins TRBV3-1 (or the pseudogene TRBV3-2) to TRBJ2-7; 8 bases are a match to TRBD1. J gave up 6 bases and V 1 base, and 5 bases lay outside the gene matches. The germline V gene encodes CDR1 LGHDT and CDR2 YNNKEL (reference sequence). This CDR3 region has 14 residues. The CDR3 DNA reads as TGTGCCAGCAGCCAAGGGACAGGGTTTGGCGAGCAGTACTTC. It codes for CASSQGTGFGEQYF.

The rearrangement links TRBV7-2 to TRBJ1-5; 12 bases are a match to TRBD1. Looked up from germline, CDR1 is SGHTA and CDR2 is FQGNSA. The ends lost 4 bases at V and 1 base at J; junction bases unmatched: 11. This CDR3 has 19 residues. CDR3 sequence: CASSSNPGQGAWSNQPQHF. The DNA of the CDR3 is TGTGCCAGCAGCTCTAATCCGGGACAGGGGGCGTGGAGCAATCAGCCCCAGCATTTT.

This rearrangement joins TRBV7-9 to TRBJ1-2; TRBD1 matches at 8 bases. CDR1 SEHNR and CDR2 FQNEAQ come from the germline V gene (reference sequence). Trimming at V came to 5 bases and at J to 4 bases, leaving 12 bases not matched to a gene. The CDR3 totals 16 residues. The CDR3 here is CASSALTGVEGYGYTF. The DNA for the CDR3 is TGTGCCAGCAGCGCTTTGACAGGGGTCGAGGGCTATGGCTACACCTTC.

This clone was picked up one time. The rearrangement uses TRBV5-1 and TRBJ2-3, with unresolved D. The germline V gene has CDR1 SGHRS and CDR2 YFSETQ. This CDR3 region has 18 residues. V was shortened by 0 bases and J by 1 base, with 18 bases between the two germline ends. The CDR3 bases are TGCGCCAGCAGCTTGGGGATCAACCAGGTGACGGGCACAGATACGCAGTATTTT. It encodes CASSLGINQVTGTDTQYF.

The chain recombines TRBV19 with TRBJ1-3; 9 nucleotides line up with TRBD1. This CDR3 contains 14 residues. Germline CDR1 and CDR2: LNHDA and SQIVND (reference sequence). The trim removed 6 bases at V and 4 bases at J, leaving 4 bases unmatched. CDR3 sequence reads: CASRTGGYGNTIYF. CDR3 DNA: TGTGCCAGTAGGACAGGGGGATACGGAAACACCATATATTTT.

The CDR3 loop is CASSRSIVGGNTIYF. DNA for the CDR3: TGTGCCAGCTCACGCTCGATCGTTGGCGGAAACACCATATATTTT. This sequence joins TRBV18 and TRBJ1-3; unclear D gene. Germline V CDR1 and CDR2: KGHSH, LQKENI. The CDR3 spans 15 residues. V was pared by 4 bases and J by 4 bases, with 14 bases between.

The chain couples TRBV5-6 to TRBJ2-1, with 8 bases identical to TRBD2. This CDR3 has 15 residues. Trimming cost V 4 bases and J 2 bases; bases outside gene matches: 5. Germline CDR1 SGHDT, CDR2 YYEEEE. The CDR3 spells CASSKLAVAYNEQFF. The CDR3 DNA follows: TGTGCCAGCAGCAAACTAGCGGTGGCCTACAATGAGCAGTTCTTC. Filled out from reference TRBV5-6 and TRBJ2-1, the complete variable domain reads DAGVTQSPTHLIKTRGQQVTLRCSPKSGHDTVSWYQQALGQGPQFIFQYYEEEERQRGNFPDRFSGHQFPNYSSELNVNALLLGDSALYLCASSKLAVAYNEQFFGPGTRLTVL.

This chain links TRBV10-1 with TRBJ2-5; 7 nucleotides match TRBD1. The junction had 8 bases not matched to a gene; V was cut back by 6 bases and J by 4 bases. The CDR3 is 14 residues long. Germline V gene sequence: CDR1 WNHNN, CDR2 SYGVQD (reference sequence). CDR3 protein: CASRSRDSTETQYF. CDR3 DNA: TGCGCCAGCAGGTCCCGGGACAGTACAGAGACCCAGTACTTC.

This chain uses TRBV5-6 with TRBJ2-1; TRBD1 matches 9 bases. This CDR3 is 13 amino acids long. V was clipped by 4 bases and J by 8 bases; unmatched bases: 4. In germline, CDR1 is SGHDT, CDR2 YYEEEE. CDR3 nucleotide sequence: TGTGCCAGCAGCGAGGACAGGGGCGATGAGCAGTTCTTC. This codes for CASSEDRGDEQFF.

This sequence joins TRBV18 and TRBJ1-2; the match to TRBD1 covers 9 bases. The CDR3 length is 14 residues. Unmatched junction bases numbered 9, after V lost 5 bases and J lost 8 bases. CDR1 and CDR2 (germline): KGHSH, LQKENI. Written as DNA, the CDR3 is TGTGCCAGCTCATCCCCCGGGACAGGGACAGGCTACACCTTC. Translated, it gives CASSSPGTGTGYTF.

This clone was counted between two and nine times. This chain joins TRBV4-3 and TRBJ1-5; 8 nucleotides align to TRBD1. With 3 bases clipped from V and 0 bases from J, the junction kept 4 bases outside the gene matches. This CDR3 is built from 16 residues. Germline V gene data show CDR1 as LGHNA and CDR2 as YSLEER. The CDR3 loop reads CASSQDRAYSNQPQHF. The DNA of the CDR3 is TGCGCCAGCAGCCAGGACAGGGCGTATAGCAATCAGCCCCAGCATTTT.

Points on this clone: In the same sample, other DNA sequences code for this CDR3. The genes are TRBV2 and TRBJ2-7; D gene ambiguous. Trimming removed 4 bases at V and 2 bases at J, with 3 bases between. Germline V gene data show CDR1 as SNHLY and CDR2 as FYNNEI. CDR3 length: 11 residues. The CDR3 sequence: CASSVTYEQYF. CDR3 DNA sequence: TGTGCCAGCAGTGTAACCTACGAGCAGTACTTC. The complete variable domain, with remaining parts taken from reference TRBV2 and TRBJ2-7, reads EPEVTQTPSHQVTQMGQEVILRCVPISNHLYFYWYRQILGQKVEFLVSFYNNEISEKSEIFDDQFSVERPDGSNFTLKIRSTKLEDSAMYFCASSVTYEQYFGPGTRLTVT.

J is TRBJ2-7 and V is TRBV4-3; TRBD2 agrees at 9 bases. From germline, CDR1 is LGHNA and CDR2 YSLEER. The J segment lost 2 bases and the V segment lost 1 base, leaving 3 bases of the junction unmatched. This CDR3 spans 15 amino acids. CDR3 DNA: TGCGCCAGCAGCCAAGCGGCTAGCGGGGCCTACGAGCAGTACTTC. Protein: CASSQAASGAYEQYF.

The chain has TRBV29-1 and TRBJ2-2; weak D call: TRBD2 (5 bases). The CDR3 has 12 amino acids. Germline V gene sequence: CDR1 SQVTM, CDR2 ANQGSEA. Trimming pared 4 bases from V and 6 bases from J, leaving 9 bases between. CDR3 loop: CSVAGIAGELFF. DNA of the CDR3: TGCAGCGTTGCGGGAATCGCCGGGGAGCTGTTTTTT.

This rearrangement joins TRBV5-5 to TRBJ1-2; D is perhaps TRBD1 (6 bases). The V and J ends lost 4 bases and 3 bases respectively, with 16 bases between them. There are 15 residues in the CDR3. Germline V gene data show CDR1 as SGHKS and CDR2 as YYEKEE (reference sequence). CDR3 sequence reads: CASSNRPTGDYGYTF. CDR3 in DNA: TGTGCCAGCAGCAATCGCCCGACAGGAGACTATGGCTACACCTTC.

The CDR3 DNA sequence: TGCAGCGTTGCGGTCTGGGGACAGCAAGAGACCCAGTACTTC. Its translation: CSVAVWGQQETQYF. The chain employs TRBV29-1 and TRBJ2-5, with TRBD1 matching 7 bases. The CDR3 consists of 14 residues. Germline V gives CDR1 SQVTM, CDR2 ANQGSEA. With 4 bases clipped from V and 2 bases from J, the junction kept 7 bases outside the gene matches.

J is TRBJ2-1 and V is TRBV4-1; 9 bases agree with TRBD1. Trimming cost V 5 bases and J 7 bases; bases outside gene matches: 3. The CDR3 covers 13 residues. Germline V gives CDR1 MGHRA, CDR2 YSYEKL. The CDR3 here is CASSKQGANEQFF. CDR3 nucleotides: TGCGCCAGCAGCAAACAGGGGGCGAATGAGCAGTTCTTC.

The chain uses TRBV10-3 and TRBJ1-5; D gene uncertain. Trimming left V 10 bases short and J 0 bases short, with 16 bases between. The germline gives CDR1 ENHRY, CDR2 SYGVKD. This CDR3 has 15 amino acids. CDR3 protein: CATKKALDSNQPQHF. CDR3 nucleotides: TGTGCCACCAAAAAGGCCCTAGATAGCAATCAGCCCCAGCATTTT.

The chain employs TRBV12-5 and TRBJ1-4, with D tentatively TRBD1 (6 bases). The CDR3 is 16 amino acids. Germline CDR1 and CDR2: LGHNT and FRNRAP. The ends were cut back, 2 bases at V and 8 bases at J, with 18 bases in the middle. CDR3: CASGLLDRSPSEKLFF. CDR3 DNA sequence: TGTGCTAGTGGTTTGCTAGACAGGAGCCCCTCAGAAAAACTGTTTTTT.